This T cell receptor (beta chain) was found in a study of OX40 agonist ivuxolimab in advanced cancers. The method was immunoSEQ multiplex PCR; TCRdb's version includes in-frame clones alone and lacks a portion of them. The sample has nearly 50,000 clones, 80% to 90% seen once. Germline V CDR1 and CDR2: SGDLS, YYNGEE. Trimming took off 0 bases at V and 11 bases at J, with 14 bases between the two ends. The CDR3 consists of 13 residues. The specimen was CD4+ or CD8+ T cells sorted from blood, collected in a trial of the OX40 agonist ivuxolimab. The TCR comes from an adult with an advanced solid tumor such as melanoma, head and neck, liver or kidney cancer. J is TRBJ1-1 and V is TRBV9; weak D call: TRBD1 (5 bases). The CDR3 sequence is CASSVETRDVAFF. In nucleotides, the CDR3 is TGTGCCAGCAGCGTAGAGACCCGGGACGTGGCTTTCTTT.